These 15 T cell receptor beta chains came from one sample sequenced in a study of blood T cell repertoires in COVID-19. Data came from immunoSEQ multiplex PCR; TCRdb stores just in-frame clones and leaves some out. The repertoire holds fewer than 500,000 clones, about nine tenths seen once, with approximately 0.7% in the top ten. Material: PBMCs or T cells enriched from blood (not recorded which). The receptor source for this set is a woman under 30 who had recovered from COVID-19.

The chain couples TRBV3-1 (or the pseudogene TRBV3-2) to TRBJ2-1; D is perhaps TRBD2 (5 bases). Germline V CDR1 and CDR2: LGHDT, YNNKEL (reference sequence). The CDR3 is 16 residues long. Trimming removed 0 bases at V and 12 bases at J, with 21 bases between. This chain's CDR3 is CASSQDLETRARGQFF. Here the CDR3 DNA reads TGTGCCAGCAGCCAAGATTTGGAAACTAGAGCCCGTGGGCAGTTCTTC.

The rearrangement uses TRBV5-1 and TRBJ2-1, with D perhaps matching TRBD2 (5 bases). Germline V gene sequence: CDR1 SGHRS, CDR2 YFSETQ. With 4 bases removed from V and 7 bases from J, the gap between germline ends came to 18 bases. CDR3 length equals 15 residues. In DNA form, the CDR3 reads TGCGCCAGCAGCCCACTTACCGGGGAAGGAAATGAGCAGTTCTTC. Its protein product is CASSPLTGEGNEQFF.

The chain is built from TRBV5-8 and TRBJ1-2; a possible D gene is TRBD1 (5 bases). V dropped 1 base and J dropped 2 bases, with 15 bases sitting between them. CDR1 is SGHTS and CDR2 is YDEGEE in the germline V gene. The CDR3 is made up of 16 amino acids. CDR3 sequence: CASSLFKGQSNYGYTF. As DNA, the CDR3 is TGTGCCAGCAGCTTGTTCAAGGGGCAGTCCAACTATGGCTACACCTTC.

V and J are TRBV10-3 and TRBJ1-1; no firm D call. CDR1 and CDR2 from the germline V gene are ENHRY and SYGVKD. The CDR3 has 12 amino acids. The V end lost 6 bases, the J end lost 1 base, and 6 bases lay between the germline ends. The CDR3 nucleotides are TGTGCCATCAGGAGCCGGAACACTGAAGCTTTCTTT. This encodes CAIRSRNTEAFF.

This clone was seen a few times. The chain couples TRBV19 to TRBJ1-4; D gene uncertain. V lost 8 bases, J lost 3 bases, and 16 bases lay in between. CDR3 length equals 15 residues. Germline values: CDR1 LNHDA, CDR2 SQIVND (reference sequence). This CDR3 is CASGPSGFPNEKLFF. DNA of the CDR3: TGTGCCAGTGGTCCTTCGGGTTTTCCTAATGAAAAACTGTTTTTT.

The genes are TRBV5-4 and TRBJ2-1; D may be TRBD2 (6 bases). Trimming pared 5 bases from V and 9 bases from J, leaving 12 bases between. The CDR3 has 12 residues. CDR1 and CDR2 (germline): SGHNT, YYREEE (reference sequence). The CDR3 sequence: CASSYPGLEQFF. The CDR3 bases are TGTGCCAGCAGTTATCCGGGACTTGAGCAGTTCTTC.

This chain joins TRBV2 and TRBJ2-7; D gene ambiguous. V was shortened by 6 bases and J by 4 bases, with 10 bases between the two germline ends. This CDR3 is 12 amino acids long. Germline V gene sequence: CDR1 SNHLY, CDR2 FYNNEI. CDR3 nucleotides: TGTGCCAGCAGCCTAGTGGAATACGAGCAGTACTTC. This codes for CASSLVEYEQYF.

The chain uses TRBV6-5 and TRBJ2-7; no clear D gene. The CDR3 is 13 residues long. Germline V gene lookup returns CDR1 MNHEY and CDR2 SVGAGI. With 4 bases removed from V and 0 bases from J, the gap between germline ends came to 7 bases. CDR3 residues: CASSSSSSYEQYF. The DNA for the CDR3 is TGTGCCAGCAGTTCATCGAGCTCCTACGAGCAGTACTTC.

This clone was detected only a few times. The V gene is TRBV2, the J gene TRBJ2-1, with D possibly TRBD2 on 6 matching bases. Trimming removed 3 bases at V and 8 bases at J, with 8 bases between. This CDR3 has 12 amino acids. Germline lookup yields CDR1 SNHLY and CDR2 FYNNEI. The CDR3 bases are TGTGCCAGCAGTGACGGAGGGTATGAGCAGTTCTTC. Translating gives CASSDGGYEQFF.

The rearrangement joins TRBV2 to TRBJ2-3; 7 bases fit TRBD1. V lost 5 bases, J lost 2 bases, and 4 bases stayed unmatched. This CDR3 is built from 14 residues. The germline gives CDR1 SNHLY, CDR2 FYNNEI. CDR3 DNA: TGTGCCAGCAGTCCGGGACAGCTCACAGATACGCAGTATTTT. It specifies CASSPGQLTDTQYF.

This clone was counted once. The V call is TRBV5-1, the J call TRBJ1-1; D not certain. The V gene's germline CDR1 is SGHRS and CDR2 YFSETQ. V lost 0 bases and J 2 bases, leaving 11 bases between the germline ends. This CDR3 spans 15 amino acids. The CDR3 spells CASSLVPVPNTEAFF. The DNA for the CDR3 is TGCGCCAGCAGCTTGGTTCCAGTCCCTAACACTGAAGCTTTCTTT.

This chain connects TRBV27 to TRBJ1-1, with 7 bases fitting TRBD1. In germline, CDR1 is MNHEY, CDR2 SMNVEV (reference sequence). V lost 6 bases, J lost 8 bases, and 3 bases stayed unmatched. The CDR3 length is 11 residues. The CDR3 coding sequence is TGTGCCAGCAGGTCGGACAGGGAAGCTTTCTTT. Its translation is CASRSDREAFF.

V usage is TRBV5-1 and J usage is TRBJ2-1, with a weak D call TRBD1 (6 bases). Trimming pared 1 base from V and 0 bases from J, leaving 11 bases between. Germline V CDR1 and CDR2: SGHRS, YFSETQ. The CDR3 has 16 residues. The DNA of the CDR3 is TGCGCCAGCAGCTTGAGCACAGGGAGCTCCTACAATGAGCAGTTCTTC. This translates into CASSLSTGSSYNEQFF.

The chain is built from TRBV5-1 and TRBJ1-5; the D gene is possibly TRBD1 (6 bases). The length of the CDR3 is 15 residues. Per germline, CDR1 SGHRS and CDR2 YFSETQ. Trimming took off 1 base at V and 5 bases at J, with 13 bases between the two ends. The CDR3 here is CASSLSGGYDQPQHF. CDR3 nucleotides: TGCGCCAGCAGCTTGAGTGGGGGCTATGATCAGCCCCAGCATTTT.

This chain joins TRBV2 and TRBJ1-2; D is perhaps TRBD1 (6 bases). This CDR3 spans 15 amino acids. The V end lost 4 bases, the J end lost 4 bases, and 16 bases lay between the germline ends. CDR1 and CDR2 (germline): SNHLY, FYNNEI. CDR3 nucleotide sequence: TGTGCCAGCAGTGCCGGACAGACCGACCTCTATGGCTACACCTTC. Protein sequence: CASSAGQTDLYGYTF.